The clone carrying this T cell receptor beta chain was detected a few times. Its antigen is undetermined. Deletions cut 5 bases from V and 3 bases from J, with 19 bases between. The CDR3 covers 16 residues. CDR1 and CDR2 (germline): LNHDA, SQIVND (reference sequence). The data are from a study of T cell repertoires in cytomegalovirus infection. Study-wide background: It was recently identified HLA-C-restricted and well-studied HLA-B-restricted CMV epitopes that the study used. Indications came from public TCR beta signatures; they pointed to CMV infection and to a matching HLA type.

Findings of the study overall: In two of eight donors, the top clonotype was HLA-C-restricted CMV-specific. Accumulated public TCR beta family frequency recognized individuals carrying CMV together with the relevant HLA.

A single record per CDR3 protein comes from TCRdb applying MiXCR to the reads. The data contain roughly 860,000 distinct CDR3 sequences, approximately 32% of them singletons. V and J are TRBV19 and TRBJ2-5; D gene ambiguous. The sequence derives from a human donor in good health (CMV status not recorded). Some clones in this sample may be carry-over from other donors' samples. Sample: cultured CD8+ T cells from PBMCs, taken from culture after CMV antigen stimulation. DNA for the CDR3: TGTGCCAGTAGTCCTCTTCCCCGGGCGGCCGAAGAGACCCAGTACTTC. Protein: CASSPLPRAAEETQYF. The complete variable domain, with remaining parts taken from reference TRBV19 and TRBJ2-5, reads DGGITQSPKYLFRKEGQNVTLSCEQNLNHDAMYWYRQDPGQGLRLIYYSQIVNDFQKGDIAEGYSVSREKKESFPLTVTSAQKNPTAFYLCASSPLPRAAEETQYFGPGTRLLVL.